A single sample is the source of the 3 T cell receptor beta chains below, sequenced in a study of shared clonotypes between healthy human individuals. Terminally differentiated effector memory CD45RA+ cells were excluded by CCR7 positive selection of CD45RO-negative cells. Sequenced by immunoSEQ multiplex PCR; TCRdb stores in-frame clones only, minus some. The repertoire holds about 2,100,000 clones, about 93% seen once, with roughly 1.8% in the top ten. The sample taken for sequencing was naive CD8+ T cells from PBMCs. The receptors originated from a man between 18 and 35 years old in good health. Some clones in this sample may be carry-over from other donors' samples.

This rearrangement joins TRBV7-9 to TRBJ2-7; D might be TRBD1 or TRBD2, each matching 6 bases. Between the trimmed V and J ends, which lost 6 bases and 3 bases, there was a span of 21 bases. There are 16 residues in the CDR3. The germline V gene has CDR1 SEHNR and CDR2 FQNEAQ (reference sequence). The CDR3 DNA is TGTGCCAGCAGTCCCCCCGGGGGCAGACAGCACTACGAGCAGTACTTC. It codes for CASSPPGGRQHYEQYF.

The genes are TRBV25-1 and TRBJ1-1; weak D call: TRBD1 (6 bases). The CDR3 runs to 13 residues. From germline, CDR1 is MGHDK and CDR2 SYGVNS. Trimming shortened V by 6 bases and J by 3 bases, and 11 bases separated the two germline ends. The CDR3 loop reads CASSFTGYTEAFF. As DNA, the CDR3 is TGTGCCAGCAGCTTCACAGGGTACACTGAAGCTTTCTTT.

This chain joins TRBV15 and TRBJ2-2; TRBD1 matches at 8 bases. The V and J ends lost 2 bases and 1 base, in that order; junction bases with no gene match: 3. The germline V gene encodes CDR1 LNHNV and CDR2 YYDKDF (reference sequence). CDR3 length: 16 residues. The CDR3 spells CATSRLGQVNTGELFF. CDR3 sequence (DNA): TGTGCCACCAGCAGATTGGGACAGGTGAACACCGGGGAGCTGTTTTTT.